These T cell receptor beta chains were read from a single sample in a study of cytomegalovirus exposure and HLA in healthy donors. Generated by immunoSEQ multiplex PCR, the TCRdb table keeps only in-frame clones and is missing some. The sample holds over 110,000 clones; roughly 86% are singletons and the top ten take less than 9%. Input material: PBMCs. Receptor source: a man aged 18-30 years in good health and CMV-seropositive. Each CDR3 is given without its conserved first and last residue.

v_call: TRBV7-9
j_call: TRBJ1-5
cdr3_aa: ASSLVLLLSNQPQH

v_call: TRBV7-3
j_call: TRBJ2-1
cdr3_aa: ASSRGQDNEQF

v_call: TRBV7-9
j_call: TRBJ1-2
cdr3_aa: ASSQTTRNYGYT

v_call: TRBV27
j_call: TRBJ2-1
cdr3_aa: ASSLRDSRYNEQF

v_call: TRBV27
j_call: TRBJ2-4
cdr3_aa: ASSLRDRGKNIQY

v_call: TRBV2
j_call: TRBJ2-5
cdr3_aa: ASTKTSGRVRETQY

v_call: TRBV29-1
j_call: TRBJ2-3
cdr3_aa: SVEGASGIRGGTDTQY

v_call: TRBV19
j_call: TRBJ2-7
cdr3_aa: ASHPGGSYEQY

v_call: TRBV6-6
j_call: TRBJ2-1
cdr3_aa: ASSPSRNEQF

v_call: TRBV29-1
j_call: TRBJ1-2
cdr3_aa: SVGGGQPNYGYT

v_call: TRBV11-3
j_call: TRBJ2-1
cdr3_aa: ASSSLGVAGYNEQF

v_call: TRBV4-2
j_call: TRBJ1-1
cdr3_aa: ASSPRQNKNTEAF

v_call: TRBV6-6
j_call: TRBJ1-6
cdr3_aa: ASSYEGDNSPLH

v_call: TRBV7-9
j_call: TRBJ2-1
cdr3_aa: ASSLSGGIEF

v_call: TRBV5-1
j_call: TRBJ1-2
cdr3_aa: ASSSRDRVYGYT

v_call: TRBV6-1
j_call: TRBJ1-2
cdr3_aa: ASRDRSGYT

v_call: TRBV9
j_call: TRBJ1-1
cdr3_aa: ASNPQAVNTEAF

v_call: TRBV5-1
j_call: TRBJ1-1
cdr3_aa: ASSLGDILGTEAF

v_call: TRBV5-1
j_call: TRBJ1-1
cdr3_aa: ASSRKTGSNTEAF

v_call: TRBV5-1
j_call: TRBJ1-1
cdr3_aa: ASSSGHQNTEAF

v_call: TRBV6-1
j_call: TRBJ2-3
cdr3_aa: ASILQERSTDTQY

v_call: TRBV9
j_call: TRBJ2-7
cdr3_aa: ASSVRGGYEQY

v_call: TRBV14
j_call: TRBJ1-2
cdr3_aa: ASSRRDRDVSNYGYT

v_call: TRBV11-3
j_call: TRBJ2-1
cdr3_aa: ASSLRGGLNEQF

v_call: TRBV2
j_call: TRBJ2-5
cdr3_aa: ASSVETRETQY

v_call: TRBV19
j_call: TRBJ2-2
cdr3_aa: ASRGAGELF

v_call: TRBV11-2
j_call: TRBJ1-4
cdr3_aa: ASSTLQRNNEKLF

v_call: TRBV10-3
j_call: TRBJ1-4
cdr3_aa: AISGTGPNEKLF

v_call: TRBV4-2
j_call: TRBJ2-1
cdr3_aa: ASSQAWTSGINEQF

v_call: TRBV29-1
j_call: TRBJ1-5
cdr3_aa: SVRTGDQPQH

v_call: TRBV5-1
j_call: TRBJ2-2
cdr3_aa: ASSLGTGSTGELF

v_call: TRBV11-2
j_call: TRBJ1-2
cdr3_aa: ASSLASTGYGYT

v_call: TRBV30
j_call: TRBJ1-4
cdr3_aa: AWSVRGEKLF

v_call: TRBV6-1
j_call: TRBJ1-5
cdr3_aa: ASRRDTPNQPQH

v_call: TRBV27
j_call: TRBJ2-3
cdr3_aa: ASMIGSTDTQY

v_call: TRBV2
j_call: TRBJ2-1
cdr3_aa: ASSDQGSNEQF

v_call: TRBV7-9
j_call: TRBJ1-6
cdr3_aa: ASSLVSGMDSPLH